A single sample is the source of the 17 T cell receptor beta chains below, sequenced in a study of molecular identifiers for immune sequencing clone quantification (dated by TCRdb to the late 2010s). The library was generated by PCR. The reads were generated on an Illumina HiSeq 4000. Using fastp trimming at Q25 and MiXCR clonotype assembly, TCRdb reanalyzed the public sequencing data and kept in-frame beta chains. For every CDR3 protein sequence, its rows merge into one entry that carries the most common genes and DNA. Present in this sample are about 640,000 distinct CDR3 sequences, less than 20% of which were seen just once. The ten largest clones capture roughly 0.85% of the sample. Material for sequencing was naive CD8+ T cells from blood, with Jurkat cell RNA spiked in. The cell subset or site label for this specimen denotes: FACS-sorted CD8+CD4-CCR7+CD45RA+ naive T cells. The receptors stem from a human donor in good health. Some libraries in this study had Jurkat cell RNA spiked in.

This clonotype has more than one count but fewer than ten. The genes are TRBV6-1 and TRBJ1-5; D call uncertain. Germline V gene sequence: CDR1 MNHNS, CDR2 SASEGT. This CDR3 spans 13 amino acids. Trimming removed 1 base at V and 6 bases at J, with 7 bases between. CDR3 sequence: CASSEGFGQPQHF. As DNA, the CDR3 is TGTGCCAGCAGTGAAGGTTTCGGTCAGCCCCAGCATTTT.

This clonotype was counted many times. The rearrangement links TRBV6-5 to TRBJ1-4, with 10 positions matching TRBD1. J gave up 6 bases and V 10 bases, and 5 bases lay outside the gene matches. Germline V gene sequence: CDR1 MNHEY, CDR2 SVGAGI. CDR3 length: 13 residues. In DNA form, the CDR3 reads TGTGCCACTTCGGGGACAGGGGATGAAAAACTGTTTTTT. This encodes CATSGTGDEKLFF.

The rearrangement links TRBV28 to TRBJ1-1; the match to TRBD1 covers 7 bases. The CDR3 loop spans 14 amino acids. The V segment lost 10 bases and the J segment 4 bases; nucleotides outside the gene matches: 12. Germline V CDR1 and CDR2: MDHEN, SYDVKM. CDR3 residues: CATEQGRLGTEAFF. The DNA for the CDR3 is TGTGCCACCGAACAGGGGCGTCTAGGCACTGAAGCTTTCTTT.

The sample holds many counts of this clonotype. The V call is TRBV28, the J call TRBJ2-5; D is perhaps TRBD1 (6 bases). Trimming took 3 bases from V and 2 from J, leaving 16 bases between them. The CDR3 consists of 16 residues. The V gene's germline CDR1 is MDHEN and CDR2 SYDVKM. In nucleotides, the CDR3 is TGTGCCAGCAGTTTGCGACAGGTTCAGGGACAAGAGACCCAGTACTTC. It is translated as CASSLRQVQGQETQYF.

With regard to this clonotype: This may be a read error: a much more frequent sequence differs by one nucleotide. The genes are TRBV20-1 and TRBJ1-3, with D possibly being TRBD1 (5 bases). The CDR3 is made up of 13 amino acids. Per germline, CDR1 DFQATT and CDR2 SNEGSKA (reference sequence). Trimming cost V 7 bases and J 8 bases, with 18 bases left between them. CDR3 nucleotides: TGCAGTGTCAGGGACTCCCCAATAGACACCATATATTTT. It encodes CSVRDSPIDTIYF.

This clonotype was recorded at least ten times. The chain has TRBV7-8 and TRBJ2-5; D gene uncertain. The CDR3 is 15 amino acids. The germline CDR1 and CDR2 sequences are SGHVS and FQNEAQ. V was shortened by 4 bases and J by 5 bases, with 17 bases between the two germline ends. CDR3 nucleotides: TGTGCCAGCAGCTCCCCCCATATAAGCGTGGAGACCCAGTACTTC. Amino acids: CASSSPHISVETQYF.

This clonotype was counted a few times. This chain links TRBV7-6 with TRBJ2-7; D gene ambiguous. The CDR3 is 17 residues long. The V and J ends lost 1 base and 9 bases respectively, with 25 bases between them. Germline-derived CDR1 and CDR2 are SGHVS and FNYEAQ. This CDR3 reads CASSLGYDSNPYEGQYF. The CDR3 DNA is TGTGCCAGCAGCTTAGGGTACGACTCTAATCCCTACGAAGGGCAGTACTTC.

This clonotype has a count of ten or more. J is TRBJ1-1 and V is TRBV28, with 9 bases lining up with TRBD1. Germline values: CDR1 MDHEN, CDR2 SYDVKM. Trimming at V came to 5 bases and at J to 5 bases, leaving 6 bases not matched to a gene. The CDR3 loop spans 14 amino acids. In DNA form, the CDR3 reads TGTGCCAGCAGTAGAACAGGGGGCTTTACTGAAGCTTTCTTT. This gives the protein CASSRTGGFTEAFF.

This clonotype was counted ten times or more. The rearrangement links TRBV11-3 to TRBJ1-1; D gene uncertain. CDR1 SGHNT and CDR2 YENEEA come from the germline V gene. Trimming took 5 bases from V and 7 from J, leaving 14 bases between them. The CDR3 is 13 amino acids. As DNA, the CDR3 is TGTGCCAGCAGCCTTTGGACGGGGAATGAAGCTTTCTTT. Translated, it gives CASSLWTGNEAFF.

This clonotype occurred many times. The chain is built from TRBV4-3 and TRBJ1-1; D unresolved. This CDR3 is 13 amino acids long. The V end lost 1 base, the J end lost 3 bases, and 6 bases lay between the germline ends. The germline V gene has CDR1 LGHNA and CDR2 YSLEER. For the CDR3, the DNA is TGCGCCAGCAGCCAAGGTAGTGACACTGAAGCTTTCTTT. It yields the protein CASSQGSDTEAFF.

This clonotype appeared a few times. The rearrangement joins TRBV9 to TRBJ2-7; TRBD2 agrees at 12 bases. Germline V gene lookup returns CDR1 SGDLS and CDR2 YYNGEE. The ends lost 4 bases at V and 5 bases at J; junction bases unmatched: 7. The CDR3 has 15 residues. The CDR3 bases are TGTGCCAGCAGCATCCGACTAGCGGGAGTTGACGAGCAGTACTTC. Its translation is CASSIRLAGVDEQYF. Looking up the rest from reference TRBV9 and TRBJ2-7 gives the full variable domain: DSGVTQTPKHLITATGQRVTLRCSPRSGDLSVYWYQQSLDQGLQFLIQYYNGEERAKGNILERFSAQQFPDLHSELNLSSLELGDSALYFCASSIRLAGVDEQYFGPGTRLTVT.

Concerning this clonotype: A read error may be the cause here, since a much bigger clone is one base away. The CDR3 nucleotides read TGTGCCTGGAGTGTCGCGCACAATGAGCAGTCCTTC. This codes for CAWSVAHNEQSF. The J gene is TRBJ2-1, the V gene TRBV30; no clear D gene. This CDR3 region has 12 residues. CDR1 is GTSNPN, CDR2 SVGIG, per germline (reference sequence).

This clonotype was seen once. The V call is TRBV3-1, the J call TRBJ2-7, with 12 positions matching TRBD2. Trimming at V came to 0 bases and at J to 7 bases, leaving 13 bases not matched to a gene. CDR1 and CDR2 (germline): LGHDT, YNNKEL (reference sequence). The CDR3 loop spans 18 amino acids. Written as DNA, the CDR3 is TGTGCCAGCAGCCAAGATCCGATGCTAGCGGGAGGGCCGGGGGAGCAGTACTTC. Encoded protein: CASSQDPMLAGGPGEQYF.

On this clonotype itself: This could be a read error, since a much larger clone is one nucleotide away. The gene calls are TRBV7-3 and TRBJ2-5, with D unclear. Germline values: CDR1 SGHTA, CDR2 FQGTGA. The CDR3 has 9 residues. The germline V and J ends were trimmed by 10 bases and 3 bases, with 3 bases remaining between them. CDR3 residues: CANKETQYF. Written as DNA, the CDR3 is TGTGCCAACAAAGAGACCCAGTACTTC.

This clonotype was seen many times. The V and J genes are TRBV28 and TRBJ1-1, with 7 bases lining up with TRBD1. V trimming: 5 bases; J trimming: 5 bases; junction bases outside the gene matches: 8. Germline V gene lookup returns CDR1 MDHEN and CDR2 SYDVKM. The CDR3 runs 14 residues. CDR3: CASSPRTGATEAFF. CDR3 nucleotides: TGTGCCAGCAGTCCCAGGACAGGAGCAACTGAAGCTTTCTTT.

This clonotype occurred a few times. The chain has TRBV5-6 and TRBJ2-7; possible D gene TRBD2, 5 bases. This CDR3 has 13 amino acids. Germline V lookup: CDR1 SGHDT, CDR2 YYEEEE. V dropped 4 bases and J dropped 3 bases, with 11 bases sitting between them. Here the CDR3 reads CASSTTSFYEQYF. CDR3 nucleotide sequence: TGTGCCAGCAGCACAACTAGTTTCTACGAGCAGTACTTC.

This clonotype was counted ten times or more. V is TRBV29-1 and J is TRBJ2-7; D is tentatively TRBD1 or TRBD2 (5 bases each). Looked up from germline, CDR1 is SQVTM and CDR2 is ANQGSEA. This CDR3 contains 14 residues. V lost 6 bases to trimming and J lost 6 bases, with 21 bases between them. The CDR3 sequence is CSVPGPGLGAEQYF. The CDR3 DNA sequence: TGCAGCGTCCCTGGCCCAGGCCTCGGGGCCGAGCAGTACTTC.